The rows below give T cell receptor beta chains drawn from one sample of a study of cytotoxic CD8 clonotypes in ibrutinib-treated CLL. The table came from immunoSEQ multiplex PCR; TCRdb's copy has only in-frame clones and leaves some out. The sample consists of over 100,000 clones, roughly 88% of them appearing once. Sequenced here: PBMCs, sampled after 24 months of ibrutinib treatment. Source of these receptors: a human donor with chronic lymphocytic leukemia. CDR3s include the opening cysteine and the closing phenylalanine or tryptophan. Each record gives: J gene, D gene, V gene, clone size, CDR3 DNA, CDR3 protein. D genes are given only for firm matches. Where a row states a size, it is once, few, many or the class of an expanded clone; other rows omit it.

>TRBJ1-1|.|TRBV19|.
TGTGCCAGCGCTAAGGAAGGCAGGATCATGAACACTGAAGCTTTCTTT
CASAKEGRIMNTEAFF
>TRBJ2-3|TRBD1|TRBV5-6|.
TGTGCCAGCAGCGGACGGGACAGCGTCACAGATACGCAGTATTTT
CASSGRDSVTDTQYF
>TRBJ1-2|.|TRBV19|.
TGTGCCAGTAGTCCTCCCCGGCAGGGCCGCGGCTACACCTTC
CASSPPRQGRGYTF
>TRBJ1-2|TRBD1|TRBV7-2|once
TGTGCCAGCAGCTGGCGGGACAGGGGCGCCTATGGCTACACCTTC
CASSWRDRGAYGYTF
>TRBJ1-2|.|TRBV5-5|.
TGTGCCAGCAGCTTGGTCCCAGGGGACTATGGCTACACCTTC
CASSLVPGDYGYTF
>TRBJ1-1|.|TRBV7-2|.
TGTGCCAGCAGCCTTCTCTGGGACACAGACACTGAAGCTTTCTTT
CASSLLWDTDTEAFF
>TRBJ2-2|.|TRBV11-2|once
TGTGCCAGCAGCTTATGGGACACCGGGGAGCTGTTTTTT
CASSLWDTGELFF
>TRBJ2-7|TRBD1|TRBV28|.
TGTGCCAGCAGGAACAGGGGAGTCGGCGAGCAGTACTTC
CASRNRGVGEQYF
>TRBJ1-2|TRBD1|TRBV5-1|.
TGCGCCAGCAGCTCTGACGACAGGGCCCGTGGCTACACCTTC
CASSSDDRARGYTF
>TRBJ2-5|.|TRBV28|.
TGTGCCAGCAGTAAGGGGGGAGGAGAGACCCAGTACTTC
CASSKGGGETQYF
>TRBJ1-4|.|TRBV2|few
TGTGCCAGTGGACGCGGGGCAGTCGAAAAACTGTTTTTT
CASGRGAVEKLFF
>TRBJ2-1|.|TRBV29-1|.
TGCAGCGTTTTCCAGGGTAACAATGAGCAGTTCTTC
CSVFQGNNEQFF
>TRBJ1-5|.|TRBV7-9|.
TGTGCCAGCAGCTTAGGGTATGGTAGGGATCAGCCCCAGCATTTT
CASSLGYGRDQPQHF
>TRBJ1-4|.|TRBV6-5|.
TGTGCCAGTTCCTACGCAGGACGTAATGAAAAACTGTTTTTT
CASSYAGRNEKLFF
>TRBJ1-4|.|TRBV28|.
TGTGCCAGCAGTTTTGAGGCCGGGGGAGAAAAACTGTTTTTT
CASSFEAGGEKLFF
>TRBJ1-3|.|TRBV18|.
TGTGCCAGCTCACCCAACACTCTGACCGCTAGCTCTGGAAACACCATATATTTT
CASSPNTLTASSGNTIYF
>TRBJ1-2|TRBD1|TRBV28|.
TGTGCCAGCAGTAGTACCGGGACAGGGGATGGCTACACCTTC
CASSSTGTGDGYTF
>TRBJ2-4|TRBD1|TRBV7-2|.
TGTGCCAGCAGCTACCGGACAGGTGAAAACATTCAGTACTTC
CASSYRTGENIQYF
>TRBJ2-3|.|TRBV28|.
TGTGCCAGCAGCCTCGGGGGAAGCACAGATACGCAGTATTTT
CASSLGGSTDTQYF
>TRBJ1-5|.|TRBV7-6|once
TGTGCCAGCAGCTTAGCACCCTATAGCAATCAGCCCCAGCATTTT
CASSLAPYSNQPQHF
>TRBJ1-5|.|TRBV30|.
TGTGCCTGGAGTGCAATGAAGAATCAGCCCCAGCATTTT
CAWSAMKNQPQHF
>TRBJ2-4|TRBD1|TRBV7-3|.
TGTGCCAGCAGCCCGGGACAGGAAAACATTCAGTACTTC
CASSPGQENIQYF
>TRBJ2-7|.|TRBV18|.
TGTGCCAGCTCACCACCCGGGGTGGGCACCTACGAGCAGTACTTC
CASSPPGVGTYEQYF
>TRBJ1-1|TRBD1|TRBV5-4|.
TGTGCCAGCAGCTCAGACAGGGGGAACACTGAAGCTTTCTTT
CASSSDRGNTEAFF
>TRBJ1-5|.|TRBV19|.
TGTGCCAGTAGTATCCGAGGGGGGTTAAATCAGCCCCAGCATTTT
CASSIRGGLNQPQHF
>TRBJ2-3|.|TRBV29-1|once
TGCAGCGTTGGTAGGAGCAGGGCCGCAGATACGCAGTATTTT
CSVGRSRAADTQYF